This passage covers 14 T cell receptor beta chains from one sample sequenced in a study of T cell repertoires in cytomegalovirus infection. A single record per CDR3 protein comes from TCRdb applying MiXCR to the reads. Of 250,000 to 300,000 distinct CDR3 sequences in the sample, around 25% were seen once. The sample taken for sequencing was PBMCs. These TCRs come from a human donor in good health (CMV status not recorded). Some clones in this sample may be carry-over from other donors' samples.

This clonotype was detected ten times or more. V gene TRBV7-2 combines with J gene TRBJ2-5, with 8 positions matching TRBD1. Looked up from germline, CDR1 is SGHTA and CDR2 is FQGNSA. The ends lost 6 bases at V and 5 bases at J; junction bases unmatched: 8. The CDR3 runs 14 residues. The CDR3 DNA follows: TGTGCCAGCAGATCCAGGACAGGGCGGGAGACCCAGTACTTC. Translation: CASRSRTGRETQYF.

This chain connects TRBV2 to TRBJ2-1; TRBD1 is a possible D gene (6 bases). The CDR3 is 13 residues long. V lost 5 bases and J 6 bases, leaving 11 bases between the germline ends. Germline V gene data show CDR1 as SNHLY and CDR2 as FYNNEI. CDR3 in DNA: TGTGCCAGCAGTCGGGACACCAGCAATGAGCAGTTCTTC. Its translation is CASSRDTSNEQFF.

The chain is built from TRBV7-8 and TRBJ1-1; possibly TRBD1 for D (5 bases). The CDR3 totals 13 residues. Trimming pared 5 bases from V and 5 bases from J, leaving 12 bases between. CDR1 SGHVS and CDR2 FQNEAQ come from the germline V gene. The CDR3 sequence: CASSTRVRTEAFF. The CDR3 DNA reads as TGTGCCAGCAGCACCAGGGTTCGGACTGAAGCTTTCTTT. Together with reference TRBV7-8 and TRBJ1-1, the CDR3 gives the full variable domain: GAGVSQSPRYKVAKRGQDVALRCDPISGHVSLFWYQQALGQGPEFLTYFQNEAQLDKSGLPSDRFFAERPEGSVSTLKIQRTQQEDSAVYLCASSTRVRTEAFFGQGTRLTVV.

This clonotype was seen repeatedly, ten times or more. The rearrangement uses TRBV19 and TRBJ2-7; the match to TRBD2 covers 13 bases. V was pared by 4 bases and J by 4 bases, with 4 bases of the junction left unmatched. This CDR3 is 15 amino acids long. Per the germline V gene, CDR1 is LNHDA and CDR2 is SQIVND (reference sequence). The CDR3 bases are TGTGCCAGTAGTACGGGACTAGCGGGACCTTACGAGCAGTACGTC. Its protein product is CASSTGLAGPYEQYV.

As for this clonotype: Possible read error: a much larger clone is one base away. The chain links TRBV7-6 to TRBJ1-4, with D tentatively TRBD1 (6 bases). Germline V gene sequence: CDR1 SGHVS, CDR2 FNYEAQ. CDR3 size: 14 residues. The CDR3 is CPSSSTGSNEKLFF. CDR3 in DNA: TGTCCCAGCAGCTCAACAGGGTCTAATGAAAAACTGTTTTTT.

The chain joins TRBV6-2 or TRBV6-3 to TRBJ1-5, with 10 nucleotides matching TRBD1. CDR3 length equals 15 residues. The ends lost 2 bases at V and 7 bases at J; junction bases unmatched: 5. The germline V gene has CDR1 MNHEY and CDR2 SVGEGT. The DNA of the CDR3 is TGTGCCAGCAGTTACCCTGACAGGGGGCACCAGCCCCAGCATTTT. This codes for CASSYPDRGHQPQHF.

CDR3 residues: CASSLGSTAFF. The DNA of the CDR3 is TGTGCCAGCAGCTTAGGGAGTACGGCTTTCTTT. The chain has TRBV7-2 and TRBJ1-1; D call uncertain. The germline CDR1 and CDR2 sequences are SGHTA and FQGNSA. V lost 1 base and J 11 bases, leaving 8 bases between the germline ends. The CDR3 loop spans 11 amino acids.

This clonotype was recorded a few times. This chain uses TRBV6-2 or TRBV6-3 with TRBJ2-4, with D perhaps TRBD1 (7 bases). The V gene's germline CDR1 is MNHEY and CDR2 SVGEGT. V was shortened by 5 bases and J by 6 bases, with 20 bases between the two germline ends. The CDR3 is 16 residues long. The CDR3 loop is CASSNPVAGGGNIQYF. The DNA of the CDR3 is TGTGCCAGCAGTAACCCCGTTGCAGGGGGAGGAAACATTCAGTACTTC.

This clonotype was seen only a few times. This chain links TRBV19 with TRBJ2-1, with 10 bases matching TRBD2. Trimming cost V 6 bases and J 0 bases; bases outside gene matches: 5. Per the germline V gene, CDR1 is LNHDA and CDR2 is SQIVND (reference sequence). CDR3 size: 16 residues. CDR3 loop: CASSTLAGDSYNEQFF. Written as DNA, the CDR3 is TGTGCCAGTAGCACCCTAGCGGGGGACTCCTACAATGAGCAGTTCTTC.

The chain recombines TRBV5-1 with TRBJ1-3; no firm D call. V was trimmed by 0 bases and J by 4 bases, leaving 11 bases between them. Germline assignment: CDR1 SGHRS and CDR2 YFSETQ. The CDR3 has 15 residues. CDR3 sequence: CASSLEVGSGNTIYF. The CDR3 region has the DNA TGCGCCAGCAGCTTGGAGGTGGGATCCGGAAACACCATATATTTT.

The chain combines TRBV4-1 with TRBJ2-1, with D hard to call. The CDR3 totals 13 residues. Germline V CDR1 and CDR2: MGHRA, YSYEKL. Trimming shortened V by 4 bases and J by 10 bases, and 14 bases separated the two germline ends. This chain's CDR3 is CASSPQPVGEQFF. CDR3 coding DNA: TGCGCCAGCAGCCCCCAGCCTGTTGGCGAGCAGTTCTTC.

The rearrangement uses TRBV2 and TRBJ2-3; D gene ambiguous. There are 16 residues in the CDR3. V shed 2 bases and J shed 4 bases, with 16 bases lying between them. CDR1 and CDR2 from the germline V gene are SNHLY and FYNNEI. CDR3 in amino acids: CASSEYLSIFADTQYF. In DNA form, the CDR3 reads TGTGCCAGCAGTGAATATCTAAGTATATTCGCAGATACGCAGTATTTT.

The V gene is TRBV29-1, the J gene TRBJ2-5; no definite D call. CDR1 is SQVTM and CDR2 is ANQGSEA in the germline V gene. Deletions cut 7 bases from V and 4 bases from J, with 16 bases between. The CDR3 contains 13 residues. The CDR3 coding sequence is TGCAGCGAAGAAACCATCTTGGGAGAGACCCAGTACTTC. Protein sequence: CSEETILGETQYF. The variable domain in full, with the rest retrieved from reference TRBV29-1 and TRBJ2-5, is SAVISQKPSRDICQRGTSLTIQCQVDSQVTMMFWYRQQPGQSLTLIATANQGSEATYESGFVIDKFPISRPNLTFSTLTVSNMSPEDSSIYLCSEETILGETQYFGPGTRLLVL.

The J gene is TRBJ2-7, the V gene TRBV5-1, with TRBD1 matching 9 bases. The J segment lost 1 base and the V segment lost 6 bases, leaving 8 bases of the junction unmatched. Germline values: CDR1 SGHRS, CDR2 YFSETQ. This CDR3 has 15 amino acids. CDR3 loop: CASKRTGESSYEQYF. CDR3 coding DNA: TGCGCCAGCAAAAGGACAGGGGAGAGTTCCTACGAGCAGTACTTC. Complete variable domain (other parts from reference TRBV5-1 and TRBJ2-7): KAGVTQTPRYLIKTRGQQVTLSCSPISGHRSVSWYQQTPGQGLQFLFEYFSETQRNKGNFPGRFSGRQFSNSRSEMNVSTLELGDSALYLCASKRTGESSYEQYFGPGTRLTVT.